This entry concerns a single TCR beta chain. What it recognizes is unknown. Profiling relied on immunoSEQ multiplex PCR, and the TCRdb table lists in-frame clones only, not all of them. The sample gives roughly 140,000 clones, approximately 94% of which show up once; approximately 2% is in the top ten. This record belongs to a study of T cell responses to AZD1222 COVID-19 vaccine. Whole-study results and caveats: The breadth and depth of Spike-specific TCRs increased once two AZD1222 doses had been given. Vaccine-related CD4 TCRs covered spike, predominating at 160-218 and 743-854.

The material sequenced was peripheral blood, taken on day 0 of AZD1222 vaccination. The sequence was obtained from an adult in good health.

CDR3 residues: CASSLYRGSNQPQHF. The DNA of the CDR3 is TGTGCCAGCAGCTTATACAGGGGCAGCAATCAGCCCCAGCATTTT. This rearrangement joins TRBV5-8 to TRBJ1-5, with 7 nucleotides matching TRBD1. V was pared by 2 bases and J by 1 base, with 3 bases of the junction left unmatched. The germline V gene has CDR1 SGHTS and CDR2 YDEGEE. The CDR3 is 15 amino acids. The full variable domain, rest sourced from reference TRBV5-8 and TRBJ1-5, is EAGVTQSPTHLIKTRGQQATLRCSPISGHTSVYWYQQALGLGLQFLLWYDEGEERNRGNFPPRFSGRQFPNYSSELNVNALELEDSALYLCASSLYRGSNQPQHFGDGTRLSIL.